The sequence of this T cell receptor (beta chain) was determined in a study of T-cell memory formation after mild COVID-19. Germline values: CDR1 MNHEY, CDR2 SVGEGT. The V and J ends lost 4 bases and 4 bases respectively, with 16 bases between them. The CDR3 is 15 residues long. The sample holds many counts of this clonotype. Its antigen is not identified. TCRdb reanalysed the 5' RACE reads using MiXCR and keeps one entry per CDR3 protein. Here the sample spans around 340,000 distinct CDR3 sequences, roughly 13% being singletons. Study findings and constraints: Clones which contracted sat mainly in CM and EM if CD4+, and in EMRA if CD8+.

Sequencing used PBMCs or a T cell subset sorted from them (not recorded which). The genes are TRBV6-2 or TRBV6-3 and TRBJ2-5; D may be TRBD1 (5 bases). This clonotype was obtained from a young man who had mild COVID-19 (a few samples of this study predate the infection). Cell type and time point are not known. This CDR3 is CASSWIQADLETQYF. The DNA for the CDR3 is TGTGCCAGCAGTTGGATACAGGCAGACTTAGAGACCCAGTACTTC.